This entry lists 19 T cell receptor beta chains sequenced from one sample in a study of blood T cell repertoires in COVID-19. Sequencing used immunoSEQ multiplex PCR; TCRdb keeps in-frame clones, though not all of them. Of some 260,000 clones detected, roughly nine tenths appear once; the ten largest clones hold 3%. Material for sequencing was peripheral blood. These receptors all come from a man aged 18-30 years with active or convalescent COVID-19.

As DNA, the CDR3 is TGTGCCAGCTCACCGAGGAATACGTATAATTCACCCCTCCACTTT. Its protein is CASSPRNTYNSPLHF. The chain links TRBV18 to TRBJ1-6; D is unresolved. This CDR3 is 15 amino acids long. Germline V CDR1 and CDR2: KGHSH, LQKENI. Trimming pared 3 bases from V and 4 bases from J, leaving 10 bases between.

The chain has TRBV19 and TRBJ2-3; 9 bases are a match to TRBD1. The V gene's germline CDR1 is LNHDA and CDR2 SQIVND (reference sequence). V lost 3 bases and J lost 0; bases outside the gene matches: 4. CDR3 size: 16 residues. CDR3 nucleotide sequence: TGTGCCAGTAGTATGCCCGGGACAGGGAGCACAGATACGCAGTATTTT. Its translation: CASSMPGTGSTDTQYF. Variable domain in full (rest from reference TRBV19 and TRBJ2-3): DGGITQSPKYLFRKEGQNVTLSCEQNLNHDAMYWYRQDPGQGLRLIYYSQIVNDFQKGDIAEGYSVSREKKESFPLTVTSAQKNPTAFYLCASSMPGTGSTDTQYFGPGTRLTVL.

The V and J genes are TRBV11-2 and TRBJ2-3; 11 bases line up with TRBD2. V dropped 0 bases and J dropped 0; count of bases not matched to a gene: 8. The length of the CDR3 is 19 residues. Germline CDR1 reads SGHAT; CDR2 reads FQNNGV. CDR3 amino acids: CASSLDLAGGRTSTDTQYF. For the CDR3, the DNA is TGTGCCAGCAGCTTAGATCTAGCGGGGGGACGTACAAGCACAGATACGCAGTATTTT. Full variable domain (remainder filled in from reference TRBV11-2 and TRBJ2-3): EAGVAQSPRYKIIEKRQSVAFWCNPISGHATLYWYQQILGQGPKLLIQFQNNGVVDDSQLPKDRFSAERLKGVDSTLKIQPAKLEDSAVYLCASSLDLAGGRTSTDTQYFGPGTRLTVL.

The CDR3 here is CASSSGGREKLFF. In nucleotides, the CDR3 is TGTGCCAGCAGTTCAGGGGGGAGGGAAAAACTGTTTTTT. This rearrangement joins TRBV12-3 or TRBV12-4 to TRBJ1-4; 7 bases are shared with TRBD1. The CDR3 loop spans 13 amino acids. The V and J ends lost 4 bases and 8 bases, in that order; junction bases with no gene match: 4.

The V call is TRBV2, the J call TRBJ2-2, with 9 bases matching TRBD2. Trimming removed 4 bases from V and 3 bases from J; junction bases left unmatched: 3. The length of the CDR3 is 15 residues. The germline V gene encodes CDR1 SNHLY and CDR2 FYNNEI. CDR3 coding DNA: TGTGCCAGCAGTGTTCTAGCGGGGTACACCGGGGAGCTGTTTTTT. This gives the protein CASSVLAGYTGELFF.

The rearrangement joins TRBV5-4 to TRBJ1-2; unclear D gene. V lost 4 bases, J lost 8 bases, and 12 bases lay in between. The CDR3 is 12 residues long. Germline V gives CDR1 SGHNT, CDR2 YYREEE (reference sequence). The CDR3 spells CASSLIDGGYTF. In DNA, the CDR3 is TGTGCCAGCAGCCTAATTGACGGGGGCTACACCTTC.

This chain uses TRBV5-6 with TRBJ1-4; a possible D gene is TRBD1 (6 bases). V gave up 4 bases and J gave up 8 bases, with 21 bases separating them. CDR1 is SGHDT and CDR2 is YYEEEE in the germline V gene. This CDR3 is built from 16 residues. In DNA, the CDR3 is TGTGCCAGCAGCGTAATCATAAGGGGGAGATACGAAAAACTGTTTTTT. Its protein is CASSVIIRGRYEKLFF.

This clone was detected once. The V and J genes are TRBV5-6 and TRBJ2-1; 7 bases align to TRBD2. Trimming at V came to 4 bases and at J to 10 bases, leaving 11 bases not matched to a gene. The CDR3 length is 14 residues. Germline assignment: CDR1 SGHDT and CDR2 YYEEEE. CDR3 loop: CASSPGLSTTEQFF. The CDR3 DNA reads TGTGCCAGCAGCCCGGGACTAAGTACGACCGAGCAGTTCTTC.

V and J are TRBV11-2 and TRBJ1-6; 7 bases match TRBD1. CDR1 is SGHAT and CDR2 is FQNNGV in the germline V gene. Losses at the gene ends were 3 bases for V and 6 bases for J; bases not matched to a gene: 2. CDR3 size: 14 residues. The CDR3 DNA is TGTGCCAGCAGCTTGGGACAGCCTAATTCACCCCTCCACTTT. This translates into CASSLGQPNSPLHF.

This chain's CDR3 is CASSANRDIQQNGYTF. CDR3 coding DNA: TGTGCCAGCAGCGCAAACCGGGACATACAACAAAATGGCTACACCTTC. V and J are TRBV9 and TRBJ1-2; perhaps TRBD1 as D (6 bases). V was shortened by 3 bases and J by 6 bases, with 21 bases between the two germline ends. CDR3 length: 16 residues. Germline CDR1 SGDLS, CDR2 YYNGEE.

The CDR3 nucleotides read TGTGCCAGCAGTATAACTAGCGGCCCCTACGAGCAGTACTTC. It specifies CASSITSGPYEQYF. The rearrangement joins TRBV28 to TRBJ2-7; 8 positions match TRBD2. J was trimmed by 2 bases and V by 5 bases; bases with no gene match: 5. Germline V gives CDR1 MDHEN, CDR2 SYDVKM. The CDR3 length is 14 residues.

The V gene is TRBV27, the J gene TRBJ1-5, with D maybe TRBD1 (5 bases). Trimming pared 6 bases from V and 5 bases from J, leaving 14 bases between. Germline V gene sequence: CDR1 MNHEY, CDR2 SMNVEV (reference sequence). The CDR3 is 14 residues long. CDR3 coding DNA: TGTGCCAGCAGGGGAGGGACCAAACATCAGCCCCAGCATTTT. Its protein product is CASRGGTKHQPQHF.

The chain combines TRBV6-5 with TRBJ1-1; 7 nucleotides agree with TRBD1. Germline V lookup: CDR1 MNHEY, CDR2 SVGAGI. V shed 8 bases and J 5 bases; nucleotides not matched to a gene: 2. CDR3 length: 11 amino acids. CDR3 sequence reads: CASHRGTEAFF. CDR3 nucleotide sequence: TGTGCCAGCCACAGGGGAACTGAAGCTTTCTTT.

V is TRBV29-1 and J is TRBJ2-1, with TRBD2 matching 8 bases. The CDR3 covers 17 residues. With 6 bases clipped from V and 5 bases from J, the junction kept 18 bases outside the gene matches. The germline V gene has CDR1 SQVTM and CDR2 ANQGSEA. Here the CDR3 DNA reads TGCAGCGTGAAACTTACCTTCACTAGCGGCCTAAACAATGAGCAGTTCTTC. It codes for CSVKLTFTSGLNNEQFF.

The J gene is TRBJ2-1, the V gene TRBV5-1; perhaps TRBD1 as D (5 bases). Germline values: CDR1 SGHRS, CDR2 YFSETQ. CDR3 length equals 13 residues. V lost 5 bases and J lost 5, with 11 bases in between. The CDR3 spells CASREGADNEQFF. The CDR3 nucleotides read TGCGCCAGCAGGGAAGGGGCAGACAATGAGCAGTTCTTC.

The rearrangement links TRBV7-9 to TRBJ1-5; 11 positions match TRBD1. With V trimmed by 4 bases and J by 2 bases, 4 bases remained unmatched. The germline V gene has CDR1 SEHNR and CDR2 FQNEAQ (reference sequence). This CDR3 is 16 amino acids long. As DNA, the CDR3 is TGTGCCAGCAGCTCGATGGGACAGGGGGGCAATCAGCCCCAGCATTTT. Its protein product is CASSSMGQGGNQPQHF.

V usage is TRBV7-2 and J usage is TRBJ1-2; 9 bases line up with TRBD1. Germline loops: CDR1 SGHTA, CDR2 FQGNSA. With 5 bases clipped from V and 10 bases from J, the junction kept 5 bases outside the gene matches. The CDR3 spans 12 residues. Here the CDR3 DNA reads TGTGCCAGCAGCCCTAGGACAGGGGACTACACCTTC. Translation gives CASSPRTGDYTF. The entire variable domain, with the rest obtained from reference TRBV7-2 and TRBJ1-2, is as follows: GAGVSQSPSNKVTEKGKDVELRCDPISGHTALYWYRQSLGQGLEFLIYFQGNSAPDKSGLPSDRFSAERTGGSVSTLTIQRTQQEDSAVYLCASSPRTGDYTFGSGTRLTVV.

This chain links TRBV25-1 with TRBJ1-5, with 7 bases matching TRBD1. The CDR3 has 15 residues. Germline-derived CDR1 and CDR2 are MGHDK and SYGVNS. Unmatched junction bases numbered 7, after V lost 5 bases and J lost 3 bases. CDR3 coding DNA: TGTGCCAGCAGTACAGAAACAGGGGACAATCAGCCCCAGCATTTT. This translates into CASSTETGDNQPQHF.

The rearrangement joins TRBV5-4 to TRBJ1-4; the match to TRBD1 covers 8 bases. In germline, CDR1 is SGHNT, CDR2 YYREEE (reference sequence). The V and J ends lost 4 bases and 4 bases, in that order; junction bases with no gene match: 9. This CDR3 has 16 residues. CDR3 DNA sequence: TGTGCCAGCAGCCCTGGCGTAGGGACAGGTAATGAAAAACTGTTTTTT. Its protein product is CASSPGVGTGNEKLFF.